Listed below are T cell receptor beta chains from one sample, sequenced in a study of CD8+CD57+ T cells in acquired aplastic anemia. Via MiXCR, TCRdb re-called the reads, giving one row per CDR3 protein. The repertoire holds around 400,000 distinct CDR3 sequences, with 55% to 70% as singletons. Material: sorted CD4+, CD8+, or CD8+CD57+ T cells (not recorded which) from PBMCs. The receptors here all came from a human donor in good health, serving as a control. Each CDR3 is given with its conserved first and last residue. Fields, in order: J gene, V gene, clone size, D gene, CDR3 protein, CDR3 DNA. D genes are given only for firm matches. Clone size is stated in some rows and not others, as once, few, many or a class when expanded.

TRBJ1-2 TRBV9 - TRBD1 CASSHRTGQEAHCYTF TGTGCCAGCAGCCATCGGACAGGGCAAGAGGCCCATTGCTACACCTTC
TRBJ2-7 TRBV5-1 once - CASSLVRGDDYEQYF TGCGCCAGCAGCTTGGTCAGGGGGGATGATTACGAGCAGTACTTC
TRBJ2-7 TRBV7-6 - - CASSLDVLSYVGYF TGTGCCAGCAGCTTGGACGTCCTCTCCTACGTTGGGTACTTC
TRBJ2-5 TRBV12-3/TRBV12-4 - - CAGRWNREVGETQYF TGTGCCGGCCGCTGGAACAGGGAGGTTGGAGAGACCCAGTACTTC
TRBJ2-7 TRBV6-2/TRBV6-3 many - CASSYPQDGGSYEQYF TGTGCCAGCAGTTACCCTCAGGACGGAGGCTCCTACGAGCAGTACTTC
TRBJ1-2 TRBV20-1 - - CSASQVNGYTF TGCAGTGCTAGTCAGGTCAATGGCTACACCTTC
TRBJ2-7 TRBV7-3 - - CASSQRTEGSYEQYF TGCGCCAGCAGCCAAAGGACAGAGGGCTCCTACGAGCAGTACTTC
TRBJ2-2 TRBV11-2 - - CASSPRGQTGELFF TGTGCCAGCAGCCCCCGAGGGCAGACCGGGGAGCTGTTTTTT
TRBJ1-1 TRBV7-6 - TRBD1 CASSLMPGQGATEAFF TGTGCCAGCAGCCTGATGCCGGGACAGGGGGCGACTGAAGCTTTCTTT
TRBJ2-5 TRBV15 many - CATSRDSPGLQETQYF TGTGCCACCAGCAGAGATTCCCCGGGACTTCAAGAGACCCAGTACTTC
TRBJ1-6 TRBV18 - - CASSPSIGRNSPLHF TGTGCCAGCTCACCAAGTATAGGGAGAAATTCACCCCTCCACTTT
TRBJ1-1 TRBV7-2 many - CASSWRGGAQTEAFF TGTGCCAGCAGCTGGCGGGGGGGGGCGCAGACTGAAGCTTTCTTT
TRBJ1-1 TRBV6-5 many - CASKPPGGRAFF TGTGCCAGCAAACCTCCGGGAGGACGAGCTTTCTTT
TRBJ2-3 TRBV20-1 many TRBD1 CSAAQGAGDTQYF TGCAGTGCGGCACAGGGGGCTGGGGATACGCAGTATTTT
TRBJ2-7 TRBV29-1 - TRBD1 CSDGAGGYEQYF TGCAGTGATGGTGCAGGGGGCTACGAGCAGTACTTC
TRBJ2-5 TRBV2 many TRBD2 CASSPLAGGETQYF TGTGCCAGCAGTCCCTTAGCGGGGGGTGAGACCCAGTACTTC
TRBJ2-3 TRBV7-3 few TRBD2 CASRPAPPLAGAGDTQYF TGTGCCAGCAGGCCCGCTCCTCCACTAGCGGGGGCGGGAGATACGCAGTATTTT
TRBJ1-1 TRBV6-2/TRBV6-3 few - CASSYTPHGVRGRAEAFF TGTGCCAGCAGTTACACACCTCACGGGGTTCGGGGAAGAGCCGAAGCTTTCTTT
TRBJ1-1 TRBV7-4 - - CASRPRNGGNTEAFF TGTGCCAGCAGACCCAGAAACGGGGGGAACACTGAAGCTTTCTTT
TRBJ1-1 TRBV7-7 many - CASSPGVGVGTEAFF TGTGCTAGCAGCCCGGGAGTAGGGGTCGGGACTGAAGCTTTCTTT
TRBJ1-1 TRBV7-6 few - CASSLEGGDTEAFF TGTGCCAGCAGCTTAGAGGGGGGCGACACTGAAGCTTTCTTT
TRBJ1-6 TRBV20-1 - - CSAAMGDGNNSPLHF TGCAGTGCCGCTATGGGAGACGGAAATAATTCACCCCTCCACTTT
TRBJ2-7 TRBV19 - TRBD1 CASSTGTAYNEQYF TGTGCCAGTAGTACGGGGACAGCGTACAACGAGCAGTACTTC
TRBJ2-7 TRBV12-3/TRBV12-4 - - CASSLQGNYEQYF TGTGCCAGCTCACTACAAGGTAACTACGAGCAGTACTTC
TRBJ1-1 TRBV7-8 - - CASSLARGQNTEAFF TGTGCCAGCAGCTTAGCAAGGGGCCAGAACACTGAAGCTTTCTTT
TRBJ1-1 TRBV20-1 few TRBD1 CSAAGGTGNTEAFF TGCAGTGCTGCAGGGGGCACTGGAAACACTGAAGCTTTCTTT
TRBJ1-1 TRBV7-3 - - CASSFGLEAFF TGTGCCAGCAGTTTTGGTCTTGAAGCTTTCTTT
TRBJ2-5 TRBV12-3/TRBV12-4 - - CASKQGQETRYF TGTGCCAGCAAACAGGGCCAAGAGACCCGGTACTTC
TRBJ1-6 TRBV18 - - CASSLSESPLHF TGTGCCAGCTCCCTTAGTGAATCACCCCTCCACTTT
TRBJ1-6 TRBV7-2 many TRBD1 CASSSRQGGDSPLHF TGTGCCAGCAGCTCACGACAGGGGGGGGATTCACCCCTCCACTTT
TRBJ2-1 TRBV20-1 - - CSARGGRGRQVF TGCAGTGCTAGAGGTGGACGAGGGAGGCAAGTCTTC
TRBJ2-3 TRBV12-3/TRBV12-4 - TRBD1 CASSYRTGPDTQYF TGTGCCAGCAGTTACCGGACAGGGCCAGATACGCAGTATTTT
TRBJ1-5 TRBV19 - - CASRSGTFNNQPQHF TGTGCCAGTAGGAGCGGGACTTTCAACAATCAGCCCCAGCATTTT
TRBJ2-1 TRBV7-8 - - CASSSGQGSSKALSF TGTGCCAGCAGTTCTGGCCAGGGGTCCTCCAAAGCACTGTCCTTC
TRBJ1-2 TRBV5-1 many TRBD1 CASSLPGTGESTNYGYTF TGCGCCAGCAGCTTGCCGGGGACAGGGGAGTCCACTAACTATGGCTACACCTTC
TRBJ2-3 TRBV5-6 many - CASENWGYTDTQYF TGTGCCAGCGAAAACTGGGGGTACACAGATACGCAGTATTTT
TRBJ1-6 TRBV7-2 - - CASSQEQGYRPLHF TGTGCCAGCAGCCAAGAGCAGGGCTACAGACCCCTCCACTTT
TRBJ1-1 TRBV6-6 once - CASTRGDRIMNTEAFF TGTGCCAGCACCAGAGGGGACCGCATAATGAACACTGAAGCTTTCTTT
TRBJ2-3 TRBV4-1 - TRBD1 CASRTGGVDTQYF TGCGCCAGCAGGACAGGGGGCGTGGATACGCAGTATTTT
TRBJ2-1 TRBV15 - TRBD1 CATSDQAPGQGRNEQFF TGTGCCACCAGTGATCAGGCCCCGGGACAGGGAAGAAATGAGCAGTTCTTC
TRBJ2-1 TRBV7-3 - - CASSNKAKGNEQFF TGTGCCAGCAGTAACAAGGCAAAGGGGAATGAGCAGTTCTTC
TRBJ2-1 TRBV2 - - CASTSTLSGMNEQFF TGTGCCAGCACCTCTACACTGTCCGGTATGAATGAGCAGTTCTTC